The 27 T cell receptor beta chains below were found in one sample sequenced in a study of blood T cell repertoires in COVID-19. Clones were sequenced by immunoSEQ multiplex PCR, and TCRdb holds only the in-frame ones, with some missing. The sample yields 150,000 to 200,000 clones, over 75% seen once. The source material was peripheral blood. The receptors come from a man between 70 and 80 years old with acute or convalescent COVID-19.

The genes are TRBV7-3 and TRBJ1-2; D might be TRBD1 (5 bases). CDR1 is SGHTA, CDR2 FQGTGA, per germline. V shed 11 bases and J shed 5 bases, with 21 bases lying between them. This CDR3 contains 14 residues. This chain's CDR3 is CASRAGAEGYGYTF. The CDR3 DNA sequence: TGTGCCTCCAGGGCCGGCGCGGAAGGATATGGCTACACCTTC.

This chain uses TRBV7-2 with TRBJ2-7; D gene uncertain. The germline CDR1 and CDR2 sequences are SGHTA and FQGNSA. CDR3 length: 13 amino acids. The ends were cut back, 0 bases at V and 2 bases at J, with 5 bases in the middle. CDR3 nucleotide sequence: TGTGCCAGCAGCTTAGCCCTCCCCTACGAGCAGTACTTC. Translated: CASSLALPYEQYF.

The genes are TRBV13 and TRBJ2-7; tentatively, D is TRBD1 (5 bases). The CDR3 length is 14 residues. Looked up from germline, CDR1 is PRHDT and CDR2 is FYEKMQ (reference sequence). The germline V and J ends were trimmed by 2 bases and 11 bases, with 19 bases remaining between them. The CDR3 DNA is TGTGCCAGCAGCTTAACCCCCGCCGACAGAAGAAAGTACTTC. It specifies CASSLTPADRRKYF.

The chain couples TRBV6-5 to TRBJ1-4; 7 bases match TRBD1. The germline CDR1 and CDR2 sequences are MNHEY and SVGAGI. The CDR3 totals 15 residues. V shed 6 bases and J 0 bases; nucleotides not matched to a gene: 4. As DNA, the CDR3 is TGTGCCAGCAGAAGACAGGGCGCAACTAATGAAAAACTGTTTTTT. It yields the protein CASRRQGATNEKLFF.

This clone was detected only a few times. This chain joins TRBV19 and TRBJ2-6; 11 bases fit TRBD2. Germline values: CDR1 LNHDA, CDR2 SQIVND (reference sequence). Germline trimming cut 7 bases from V and 2 bases from J; bases unmatched to any gene: 7. The CDR3 loop spans 17 amino acids. The CDR3 sequence is CASIQLAGGPGANVLTF. The CDR3 DNA follows: TGTGCCAGTATTCAGCTAGCGGGAGGTCCTGGGGCCAACGTCCTGACTTTC.

This clone was detected only a few times. This chain links TRBV2 with TRBJ2-7; D unresolved. CDR3 size: 12 residues. The germline gives CDR1 SNHLY, CDR2 FYNNEI. V dropped 5 bases and J dropped 2 bases, with 7 bases sitting between them. The CDR3 is CASSPSPYEQYF. The DNA for the CDR3 is TGTGCCAGCAGTCCGAGCCCCTACGAGCAGTACTTC.

The chain recombines TRBV19 with TRBJ2-7; D gene ambiguous. CDR1 LNHDA and CDR2 SQIVND come from the germline V gene (reference sequence). V lost 4 bases and J lost 4, with 5 bases in between. There are 11 residues in the CDR3. The DNA for the CDR3 is TGTGCCAGTAGTACGGGTTACGAGCAGTACTTC. Translation: CASSTGYEQYF.

The rearrangement links TRBV5-1 to TRBJ2-1; 8 bases align to TRBD1. CDR1 and CDR2 from the germline V gene are SGHRS and YFSETQ. The CDR3 is 15 residues long. Germline trimming cut 2 bases from V and 6 bases from J; bases unmatched to any gene: 7. The CDR3 loop reads CASSLPGQVSNEQFF. The CDR3 DNA is TGCGCCAGCAGCTTACCGGGACAGGTAAGCAATGAGCAGTTCTTC.

In this sample, this clone turned up once. The chain uses TRBV9 and TRBJ1-4, with TRBD1 identical over 8 bases. This CDR3 has 15 amino acids. Losses at the gene ends were 4 bases for V and 7 bases for J; bases not matched to a gene: 9. Germline CDR1 SGDLS, CDR2 YYNGEE. CDR3 region: CASSTGQGQSEKLFF. CDR3 DNA sequence: TGTGCCAGCAGCACAGGACAGGGTCAATCTGAAAAACTGTTTTTT.

This chain joins TRBV28 and TRBJ1-2, with 10 bases aligning to TRBD1. CDR1 is MDHEN, CDR2 SYDVKM, per germline. V gave up 8 bases and J gave up 8 bases; unmatched junction bases: 14. This CDR3 contains 15 residues. This CDR3 is CASSPGGTGAQGYTF. CDR3 bases: TGTGCCAGCTCCCCGGGCGGGACAGGGGCTCAAGGCTACACCTTC.

This clone was counted a single time. Other DNA sequences within the sample encode an identical CDR3. V usage is TRBV15 and J usage is TRBJ1-1, with D possibly being TRBD1 (5 bases). The CDR3 runs 13 residues. Germline V gene lookup returns CDR1 LNHNV and CDR2 YYDKDF (reference sequence). V gave up 5 bases and J gave up 0 bases, with 7 bases separating them. This CDR3 reads CATSGGMNTEAFF. CDR3 bases: TGTGCCACCAGCGGGGGGATGAACACTGAAGCTTTCTTT.

J is TRBJ1-1 and V is TRBV9; maybe TRBD1 (5 bases). V lost 0 bases, J lost 6 bases, and 12 bases lay in between. The CDR3 extends over 14 amino acids. Looked up from germline, CDR1 is SGDLS and CDR2 is YYNGEE. The CDR3 region is CASSVGGVASEAFF. As DNA, the CDR3 is TGTGCCAGCAGCGTAGGGGGGGTCGCTTCTGAAGCTTTCTTT. Complete variable domain (other parts from reference TRBV9 and TRBJ1-1): DSGVTQTPKHLITATGQRVTLRCSPRSGDLSVYWYQQSLDQGLQFLIQYYNGEERAKGNILERFSAQQFPDLHSELNLSSLELGDSALYFCASSVGGVASEAFFGQGTRLTVV.

This clone appeared once. The chain couples TRBV7-3 to TRBJ2-4; perhaps TRBD2 as D (6 bases). Per germline, CDR1 SGHTA and CDR2 FQGTGA. Trimming removed 4 bases from V and 6 bases from J, with 16 bases in between. This CDR3 has 15 residues. As DNA, the CDR3 is TGTGCCAGCAGCTCCGCCGGAGGGTCCGGAAACATTCAGTACTTC. This encodes CASSSAGGSGNIQYF.

The chain has TRBV21-1 and TRBJ2-1; the table gives TRBD2 as D, unverified against the DNA. TRBV21-1 is described as a pseudogene. There are 17 residues in the CDR3. This CDR3 reads CASSTTSGTYSYNEQFF. In nucleotides, the CDR3 is TGTGCCAGCAGCACCACTAGCGGAACCTACTCCTACAATGAGCAGTTCTTC.

This chain connects TRBV27 to TRBJ1-5; TRBD1 aligns across 8 bases. The CDR3 length is 17 residues. The germline gives CDR1 MNHEY, CDR2 SMNVEV (reference sequence). V trimming: 4 bases; J trimming: 1 base; junction bases outside the gene matches: 9. CDR3 in amino acids: CASSSPTGGGSNQPQHF. CDR3 nucleotide sequence: TGTGCCAGCAGTTCCCCCACAGGGGGGGGCAGCAATCAGCCCCAGCATTTT.

The J gene is TRBJ1-4, the V gene TRBV6-5; 9 nucleotides match TRBD1. Germline CDR1 and CDR2: MNHEY and SVGAGI. CDR3 length: 15 amino acids. V gave up 6 bases and J gave up 3 bases; unmatched junction bases: 5. CDR3 coding DNA: TGTGCCAGCAGGTTTACAGGGGGCTCTAATGAAAAACTGTTTTTT. Protein: CASRFTGGSNEKLFF.

This clone has more than one count but fewer than ten. Within the sample, other DNA sequences also encode this same CDR3. The chain carries TRBV30 and TRBJ1-5; 8 nucleotides agree with TRBD1. Trimming removed 2 bases from V and 4 bases from J; junction bases left unmatched: 4. Germline CDR1 is GTSNPN and CDR2 is SVGIG (reference sequence). The CDR3 covers 14 residues. This CDR3 reads CAWSTGGGNQPQHF. DNA of the CDR3: TGTGCCTGGAGTACAGGGGGTGGTAATCAGCCCCAGCATTTT.

The chain combines TRBV25-1 with TRBJ2-7, with 7 positions matching TRBD2. V shed 0 bases, J shed 6 bases, and the junction held 5 bases outside the gene matches. This CDR3 is built from 14 residues. CDR1 is MGHDK, CDR2 SYGVNS, per germline. CDR3 residues: CASSEYGGGVEQYF. The CDR3 nucleotides are TGTGCCAGCAGTGAATATGGCGGGGGTGTCGAGCAGTACTTC.

This clone occurred a few times. DNA of the CDR3: TGTGCCAGCAGCAGTAATTCGGGGAAATTCGGCGAGCAGTACTTC. Protein: CASSSNSGKFGEQYF. The gene calls are TRBV6-5 and TRBJ2-7, with D possibly TRBD2 on 5 matching bases. Deletions cut 6 bases from V and 6 bases from J, with 21 bases between. The length of the CDR3 is 15 residues. CDR1 and CDR2 from the germline V gene are MNHEY and SVGAGI.

The V gene is TRBV6-4, the J gene TRBJ1-5; TRBD1 agrees at 7 bases. V lost 3 bases and J lost 6; bases outside the gene matches: 5. Germline CDR1 and CDR2: MRHNA and SNTAGT. The CDR3 is made up of 14 amino acids. The CDR3 region is CASSEQGNTQPQHF. The CDR3 region has the DNA TGTGCCAGCAGTGAACAGGGGAACACTCAGCCCCAGCATTTT.

In its sample, this clone was seen once. Given a much more abundant clone one base away, this may be a read error. The chain has TRBV6-2 or TRBV6-3 and TRBJ1-5; weak D call: TRBD1 (5 bases). Per the germline V gene, CDR1 is MNHEY and CDR2 is SVGEGT. This CDR3 spans 14 amino acids. V was clipped by 4 bases and J by 0 bases, with 7 bases between them. In DNA form, the CDR3 reads TGTGCCAGCAGTTCAGGGAATAGCAATCAGCCCCAGCATTTT. The encoded protein is CASSSGNSNQPQHF.

V and J are TRBV27 and TRBJ2-1; 9 bases fit TRBD1. This CDR3 has 15 amino acids. Trimming removed 4 bases from V and 7 bases from J; junction bases left unmatched: 8. Germline assignment: CDR1 MNHEY and CDR2 SMNVEV (reference sequence). The CDR3 region has the DNA TGTGCCAGCAGTTCGGGACAGGGTCTAAAAAATGAGCAGTTCTTC. Amino acids: CASSSGQGLKNEQFF.

This clone was found once. J is TRBJ1-2 and V is TRBV10-2; D unresolved. The length of the CDR3 is 15 residues. Germline V gene lookup returns CDR1 WSHSY and CDR2 SAAADI. V gave up 0 bases and J gave up 2 bases, with 10 bases separating them. CDR3 bases: TGCGCCAGCAGTGAGTCGAGCGGCAAGAACTATGGCTACACCTTC. Its translation is CASSESSGKNYGYTF.

This rearrangement joins TRBV12-3 or TRBV12-4 to TRBJ1-2; D not resolved. The CDR3 length is 11 residues. The V gene lost 8 bases and the J gene lost 4 bases, with 8 bases spanning the gap. CDR3 region: CASGRSYGYTF. CDR3 sequence (DNA): TGTGCCAGCGGCCGGAGCTATGGCTACACCTTC.

The chain carries TRBV18 and TRBJ2-5; D not certain. CDR3 length equals 11 residues. Germline CDR1 KGHSH, CDR2 LQKENI. Trimming shortened V by 5 bases and J by 5 bases, and 6 bases separated the two germline ends. The CDR3 reads CASSDSETQYF. CDR3 nucleotide sequence: TGTGCCAGCTCAGACTCGGAGACCCAGTACTTC.

The chain combines TRBV5-4 with TRBJ2-1; weak D call: TRBD2 (7 bases). Germline-derived CDR1 and CDR2 are SGHNT and YYREEE (reference sequence). This CDR3 spans 15 amino acids. Trimming cost V 1 base and J 7 bases, with 15 bases left between them. The CDR3 coding sequence is TGTGCCAGCAGCTTGCGAGGGGGGGCCGGGAATGAGCAGTTCTTC. It encodes CASSLRGGAGNEQFF.

The V gene is TRBV5-1, the J gene TRBJ2-2; D perhaps matches TRBD2 (5 bases). Germline values: CDR1 SGHRS, CDR2 YFSETQ. The CDR3 is 15 amino acids. V shed 4 bases and J shed 4 bases, with 14 bases lying between them. In nucleotides, the CDR3 is TGCGCCAGCAGCCTGACTAACAGTGGCACCGGGGAGCTGTTTTTT. Residues: CASSLTNSGTGELFF.